This record looks at one T cell receptor beta chain sequence and its context. The data are from a study of T cell responses to AZD1222 COVID-19 vaccine. The method was immunoSEQ multiplex PCR; TCRdb's version includes in-frame clones alone and lacks a portion of them. The data show some 130,000 clones, 90% to 95% seen once. The CDR3 spans 16 residues. V was shortened by 2 bases and J by 4 bases, with 14 bases between the two germline ends. CDR1 and CDR2 (germline): LNHDA, SQIVND (reference sequence). This chain links TRBV19 with TRBJ2-2, with D unclear. The sequence came from an adult in good health. The material sequenced was peripheral blood, taken on day 0 of AZD1222 vaccination. CDR3 sequence (DNA): TGTGCCAGTAGTATAAGGGTTTTTTCAGGCACCGGGGAGCTGTTTTTT. Amino acids: CASSIRVFSGTGELFF.